The 15 T cell receptor beta chains reported below all come from one sample, sequenced in a study of T-cell memory formation after mild COVID-19. TCRdb re-derived calls from the 5' RACE reads in MiXCR, one entry per CDR3 protein. The sample consists of 300,000 to 400,000 distinct CDR3 sequences, roughly 21% of them appearing once. Sequenced material: PBMCs or a T cell subset sorted from them (not recorded which). These receptors all come from an adult woman who had mild COVID-19 (a few samples of this study predate the infection). Cell type and time point are not known.

The V gene is TRBV30, the J gene TRBJ1-5, with 7 bases identical to TRBD1. The CDR3 totals 15 residues. Germline assignment: CDR1 GTSNPN and CDR2 SVGIG (reference sequence). The V gene end was trimmed by 3 bases and the J gene end by 1 base; junction bases not matched to a gene: 6. The CDR3 is CAWRQGPGSNQPQHF. The CDR3 nucleotides read TGTGCCTGGAGACAGGGGCCCGGGAGCAATCAGCCCCAGCATTTT.

This clonotype showed up just a few times. This rearrangement joins TRBV12-3 or TRBV12-4 to TRBJ2-7; D remains unclear. Deletions cut 4 bases from V and 2 bases from J, with 12 bases between. This CDR3 region has 14 residues. CDR3 nucleotide sequence: TGTGCCAGCAGTTACACCGCCTCTACCTACGAGCAGTACTTC. Amino acids: CASSYTASTYEQYF.

J is TRBJ2-1 and V is TRBV5-1, with 10 bases identical to TRBD2. The CDR3 consists of 17 residues. Germline CDR1 and CDR2: SGHRS and YFSETQ. With V trimmed by 0 bases and J by 3 bases, 6 bases remained unmatched. CDR3 residues: CASSLVASGGLYNEQFF. CDR3 nucleotide sequence: TGCGCCAGCAGCTTGGTTGCTAGCGGGGGTCTCTACAATGAGCAGTTCTTC.

The chain has TRBV29-1 and TRBJ2-2; D remains ambiguous. This CDR3 has 15 residues. Deletions cut 7 bases from V and 1 base from J, with 16 bases between. Germline V gene sequence: CDR1 SQVTM, CDR2 ANQGSEA. This CDR3 reads CSAFESFRNTGELFF. CDR3 nucleotide sequence: TGCAGCGCCTTCGAGAGCTTTAGGAACACCGGGGAGCTGTTTTTT.

The rearrangement uses TRBV9 and TRBJ2-3; 11 nucleotides align to TRBD2. The length of the CDR3 is 18 residues. J gave up 1 base and V 4 bases, and 11 bases lay outside the gene matches. The germline gives CDR1 SGDLS, CDR2 YYNGEE. The CDR3 reads CASSPRVLAGGGTDTQYF. In nucleotides, the CDR3 is TGTGCCAGCAGCCCCAGGGTGCTAGCGGGGGGAGGCACAGATACGCAGTATTTT. Looking up the rest from reference TRBV9 and TRBJ2-3 gives the full variable domain: DSGVTQTPKHLITATGQRVTLRCSPRSGDLSVYWYQQSLDQGLQFLIQYYNGEERAKGNILERFSAQQFPDLHSELNLSSLELGDSALYFCASSPRVLAGGGTDTQYFGPGTRLTVL.

The chain links TRBV7-2 to TRBJ2-1, with 10 nucleotides matching TRBD2. The germline V gene encodes CDR1 SGHTA and CDR2 FQGNSA. This CDR3 contains 18 residues. The trim removed 0 bases at V and 4 bases at J, leaving 9 bases unmatched. Here the CDR3 reads CASSLALVAGGLYNEQFF. Written as DNA, the CDR3 is TGTGCCAGCAGCTTAGCGTTGGTAGCGGGGGGACTTTACAATGAGCAGTTCTTC.

This clonotype was detected only a few times. V usage is TRBV7-2 and J usage is TRBJ2-7, with a tentative D call TRBD1 (5 bases). In germline, CDR1 is SGHTA, CDR2 FQGNSA. The CDR3 contains 15 residues. The germline V and J ends were trimmed by 5 bases and 4 bases, with 18 bases remaining between them. This CDR3 reads CASSMGQGVSYEQYF. CDR3 nucleotide sequence: TGTGCCAGCAGCATGGGCCAGGGCGTTAGTTACGAGCAGTACTTC.

There are a few counts of this clonotype. The rearrangement uses TRBV5-1 and TRBJ2-1; D not certain. The V gene's germline CDR1 is SGHRS and CDR2 YFSETQ. This CDR3 has 17 amino acids. Trimming removed 0 bases at V and 5 bases at J, with 18 bases between. The CDR3 sequence: CASSLVAVSPLNNEQFF. The CDR3 region has the DNA TGCGCCAGCAGCTTGGTGGCCGTCTCTCCCCTTAACAATGAGCAGTTCTTC.

This clonotype occurred once. V and J are TRBV5-6 and TRBJ2-5, with TRBD2 as a possible D gene (7 bases). V was cut by 0 bases and J by 5 bases, with 17 bases left in between. CDR3 length: 16 residues. CDR1 is SGHDT, CDR2 YYEEEE, per germline. Written as DNA, the CDR3 is TGTGCCAGCAGCTTGGTTCGGGGGGCTAGCAGGGAGACCCAGTACTTC. Protein sequence: CASSLVRGASRETQYF.

The V and J genes are TRBV6-5 and TRBJ2-4; D is undetermined. Germline V CDR1 and CDR2: MNHEY, SVGAGI. The V gene lost 2 bases and the J gene lost 0 bases, with 26 bases spanning the gap. The CDR3 totals 21 residues. The CDR3 region has the DNA TGTGCCAGCAGTTACCCCCCAGGCGTGGTCCAAGGGCTACTAGCCAAAAACATTCAGTACTTC. Translation gives CASSYPPGVVQGLLAKNIQYF.

This clonotype has more than one count but fewer than ten. The chain employs TRBV20-1 and TRBJ2-7, with 7 bases aligning to TRBD1. V trimming: 6 bases; J trimming: 3 bases; junction bases outside the gene matches: 17. This CDR3 has 16 residues. In germline, CDR1 is DFQATT, CDR2 SNEGSKA (reference sequence). CDR3 sequence: CSAIPHETGKSYEQYF. The DNA for the CDR3 is TGCAGTGCCATCCCCCACGAGACAGGGAAAAGCTACGAGCAGTACTTC.

This clonotype was observed a few times. This chain links TRBV3-1 with TRBJ1-1; D is unclear. Trimming shortened V by 2 bases and J by 1 base, and 8 bases separated the two germline ends. Germline values: CDR1 LGHDT, CDR2 YNNKEL (reference sequence). The CDR3 has 14 amino acids. The CDR3 region is CASSQMPGNTEAFF. CDR3 nucleotide sequence: TGTGCCAGCAGCCAAATGCCGGGGAACACTGAAGCTTTCTTT.

V and J are TRBV7-2 and TRBJ2-5, with 9 bases that match TRBD2. Looked up from germline, CDR1 is SGHTA and CDR2 is FQGNSA. This CDR3 spans 17 amino acids. Unmatched junction bases numbered 8, after V lost 3 bases and J lost 0 bases. CDR3 in amino acids: CASSFYLRLADQETQYF. For the CDR3, the DNA is TGTGCCAGCAGCTTTTATCTCCGACTAGCGGACCAAGAGACCCAGTACTTC.

This clonotype was counted a few times. This sequence joins TRBV12-3 or TRBV12-4 and TRBJ2-3; D unresolved. The CDR3 has 15 amino acids. V lost 5 bases and J lost 5, with 17 bases in between. The CDR3 here is CASSSLQDQGDTQYF. The CDR3 bases are TGTGCCAGCAGTAGTCTTCAGGATCAAGGAGATACGCAGTATTTT.

The chain carries TRBV20-1 and TRBJ2-3; 7 nucleotides agree with TRBD2. CDR1 DFQATT and CDR2 SNEGSKA come from the germline V gene (reference sequence). The CDR3 covers 12 residues. V was clipped by 6 bases and J by 2 bases; unmatched bases: 2. Here the CDR3 reads CSAQRDTDTQYF. The CDR3 region has the DNA TGCAGTGCACAGCGGGACACAGATACGCAGTATTTT.